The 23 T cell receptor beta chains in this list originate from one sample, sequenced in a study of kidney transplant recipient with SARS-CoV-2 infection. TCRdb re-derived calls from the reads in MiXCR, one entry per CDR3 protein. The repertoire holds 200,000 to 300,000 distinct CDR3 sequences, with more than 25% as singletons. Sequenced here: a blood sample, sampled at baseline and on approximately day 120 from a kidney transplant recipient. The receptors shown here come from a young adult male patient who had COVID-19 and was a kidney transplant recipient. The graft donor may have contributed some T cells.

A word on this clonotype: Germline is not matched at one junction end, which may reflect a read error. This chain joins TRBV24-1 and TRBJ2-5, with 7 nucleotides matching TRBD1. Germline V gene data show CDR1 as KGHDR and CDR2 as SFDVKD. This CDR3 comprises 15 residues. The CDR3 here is CATGDLGQSQETQYF. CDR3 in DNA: TGTGCCACCGGTGATTTGGGACAGAGCCAAGAGACCCAGTACTTC.

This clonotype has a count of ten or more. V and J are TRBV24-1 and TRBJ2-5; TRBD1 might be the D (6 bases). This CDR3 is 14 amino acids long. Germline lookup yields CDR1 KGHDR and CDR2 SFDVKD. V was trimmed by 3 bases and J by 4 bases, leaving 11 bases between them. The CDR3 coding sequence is TGTGCCACCAGTGATGGGGGCTTGGGAGAGACCCAGTACTTC. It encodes CATSDGGLGETQYF.

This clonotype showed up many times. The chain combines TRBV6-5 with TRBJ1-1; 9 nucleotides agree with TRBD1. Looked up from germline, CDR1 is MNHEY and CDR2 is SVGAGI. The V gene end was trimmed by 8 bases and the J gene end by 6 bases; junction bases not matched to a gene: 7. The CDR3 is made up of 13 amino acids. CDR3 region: CASRSTGGSEAFF. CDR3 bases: TGTGCCAGCCGTTCAACAGGGGGCTCTGAAGCTTTCTTT.

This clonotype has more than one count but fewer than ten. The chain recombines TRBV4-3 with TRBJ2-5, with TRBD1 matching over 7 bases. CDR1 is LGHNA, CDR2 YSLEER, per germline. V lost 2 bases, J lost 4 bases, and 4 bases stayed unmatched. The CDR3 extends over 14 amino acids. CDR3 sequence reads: CASSQNRGRETQYF. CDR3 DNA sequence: TGCGCCAGCAGCCAAAACAGGGGAAGAGAGACCCAGTACTTC.

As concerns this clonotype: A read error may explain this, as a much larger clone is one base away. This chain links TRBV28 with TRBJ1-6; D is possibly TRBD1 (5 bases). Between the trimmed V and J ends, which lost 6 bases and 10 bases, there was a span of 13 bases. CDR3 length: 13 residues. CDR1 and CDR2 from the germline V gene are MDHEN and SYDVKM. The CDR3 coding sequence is TGTGCCAGCAGAGCAGGGAAGGGCTCACCCCTCCACTTT. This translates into CASRAGKGSPLHF.

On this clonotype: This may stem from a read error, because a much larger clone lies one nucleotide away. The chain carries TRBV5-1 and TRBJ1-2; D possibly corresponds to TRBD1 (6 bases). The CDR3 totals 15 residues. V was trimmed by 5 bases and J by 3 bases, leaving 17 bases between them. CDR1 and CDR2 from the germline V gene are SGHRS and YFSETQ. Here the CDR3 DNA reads TGCGCCAGCAGGACGGGGGGCGAGTCCGACTATGGCTACACCTTC. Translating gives CASRTGGESDYGYTF.

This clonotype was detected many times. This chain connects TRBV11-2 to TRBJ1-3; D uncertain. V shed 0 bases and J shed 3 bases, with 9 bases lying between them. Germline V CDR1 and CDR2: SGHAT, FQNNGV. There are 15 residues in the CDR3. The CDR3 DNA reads TGTGCCAGCAGCTTAGAGGCACAGCTTGGAAACACCATATATTTT. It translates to CASSLEAQLGNTIYF.

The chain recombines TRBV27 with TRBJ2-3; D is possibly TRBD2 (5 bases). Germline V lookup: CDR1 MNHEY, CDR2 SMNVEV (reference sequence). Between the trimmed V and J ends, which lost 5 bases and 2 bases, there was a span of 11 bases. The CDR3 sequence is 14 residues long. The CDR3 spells CASSLGLPTDTQYF. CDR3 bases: TGTGCCAGCAGTCTTGGACTGCCCACAGATACGCAGTATTTT.

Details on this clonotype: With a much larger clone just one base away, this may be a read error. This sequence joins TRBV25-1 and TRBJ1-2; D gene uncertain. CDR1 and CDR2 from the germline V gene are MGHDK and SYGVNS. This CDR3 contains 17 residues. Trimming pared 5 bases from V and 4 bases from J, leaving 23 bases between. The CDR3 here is CASSSDEELGKTYGYTF. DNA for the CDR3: TGTGCCAGCAGTTCTGATGAAGAACTGGGAAAGACCTATGGCTACACCTTC.

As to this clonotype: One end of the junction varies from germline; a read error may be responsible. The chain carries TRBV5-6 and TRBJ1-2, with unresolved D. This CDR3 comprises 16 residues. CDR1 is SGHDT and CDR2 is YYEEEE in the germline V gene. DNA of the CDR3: TGTGCCAGCTCTCCTCACAATAGTCGAAAGACCTATGGCTACGCCTTC. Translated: CASSPHNSRKTYGYAF. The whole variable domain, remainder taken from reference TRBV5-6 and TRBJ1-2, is DAGVTQSPTHLIKTRGQQVTLRCSPKSGHDTVSWYQQALGQGPQFIFQYYEEEERQRGNFPDRFSGHQFPNYSSELNVNALLLGDSALYLCASSPHNSRKTYGYAFGSGTRLTVV.

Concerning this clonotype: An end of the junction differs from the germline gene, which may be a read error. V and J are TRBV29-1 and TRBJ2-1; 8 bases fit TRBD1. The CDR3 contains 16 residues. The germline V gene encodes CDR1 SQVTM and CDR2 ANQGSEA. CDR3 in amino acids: CNVERDRPMRDNEQFF. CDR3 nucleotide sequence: TGCAACGTTGAAAGGGACAGGCCCATGAGGGACAATGAGCAGTTCTTC.

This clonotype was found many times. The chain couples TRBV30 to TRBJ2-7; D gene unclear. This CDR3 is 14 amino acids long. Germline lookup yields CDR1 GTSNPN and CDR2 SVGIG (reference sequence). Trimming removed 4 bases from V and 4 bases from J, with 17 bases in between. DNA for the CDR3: TGTGCCTGGAAGGGTGTGGGAACGAGATACGAGCAGTACTTC. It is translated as CAWKGVGTRYEQYF.

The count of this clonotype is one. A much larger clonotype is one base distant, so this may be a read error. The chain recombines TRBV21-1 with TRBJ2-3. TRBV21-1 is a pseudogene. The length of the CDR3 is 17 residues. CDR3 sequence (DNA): TGTGCCAGCAGTACCAACATAGCTACAGCCATGCAAGATACGCAGTATTTT. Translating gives CASSTNIATAMQDTQYF.

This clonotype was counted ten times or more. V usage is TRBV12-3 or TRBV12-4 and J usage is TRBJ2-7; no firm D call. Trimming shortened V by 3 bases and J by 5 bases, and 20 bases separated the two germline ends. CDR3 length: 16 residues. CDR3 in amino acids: CASSFNMLVGTHEQYF. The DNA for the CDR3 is TGTGCCAGCAGTTTTAATATGTTGGTGGGAACCCACGAGCAGTACTTC.

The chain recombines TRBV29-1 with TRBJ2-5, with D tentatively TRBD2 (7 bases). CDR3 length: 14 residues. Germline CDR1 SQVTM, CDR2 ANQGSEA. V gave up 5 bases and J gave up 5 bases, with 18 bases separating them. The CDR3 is CSVPWGGAGETQYF. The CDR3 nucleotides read TGCAGCGTTCCCTGGGGGGGGGCGGGGGAGACCCAGTACTTC.

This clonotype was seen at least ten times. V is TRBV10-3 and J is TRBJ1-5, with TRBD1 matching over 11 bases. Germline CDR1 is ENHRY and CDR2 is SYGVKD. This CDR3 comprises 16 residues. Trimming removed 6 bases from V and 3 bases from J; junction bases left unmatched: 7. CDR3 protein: CAISPGQGVPNQPQHF. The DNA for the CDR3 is TGTGCCATCAGCCCGGGACAGGGGGTACCCAATCAGCCCCAGCATTTT.

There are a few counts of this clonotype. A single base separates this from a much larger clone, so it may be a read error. The CDR3 sequence: CASSPGLSPSEQYF. The CDR3 DNA sequence: TGTGCCAGCAGTCCTGGCTTGAGTCCGAGCGAGCAGTACTTC. The rearrangement joins TRBV12-3 or TRBV12-4 to TRBJ2-5, with D unclear. The assigned J gene may be wrong: the sequence end matches TRBJ2-7 better. CDR3 length: 14 amino acids.

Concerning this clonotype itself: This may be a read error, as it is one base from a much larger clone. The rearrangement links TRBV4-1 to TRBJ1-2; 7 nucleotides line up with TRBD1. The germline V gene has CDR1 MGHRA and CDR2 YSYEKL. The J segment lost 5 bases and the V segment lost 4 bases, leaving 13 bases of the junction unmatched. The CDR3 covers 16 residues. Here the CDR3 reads CASSRVSEGALYGYTF. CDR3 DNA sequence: TGCGCCAGCAGCCGAGTTTCGGAGGGGGCGCTGTATGGCTACACCTTC.

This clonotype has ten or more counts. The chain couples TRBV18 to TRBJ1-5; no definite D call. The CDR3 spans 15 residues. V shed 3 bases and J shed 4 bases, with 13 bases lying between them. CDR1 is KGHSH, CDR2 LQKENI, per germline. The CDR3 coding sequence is TGTGCCAGCTCACCGGAGTGGGTGGGGAATCAGCCCCAGCATTTT. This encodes CASSPEWVGNQPQHF.

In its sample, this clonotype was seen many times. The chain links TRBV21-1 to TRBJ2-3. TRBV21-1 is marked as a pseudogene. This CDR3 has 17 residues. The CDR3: CASRSSIATVMQDTQYF. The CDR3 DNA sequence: TGTGCCAGCAGGTCCTCAATAGCTACAGTCATGCAAGATACGCAGTATTTT.

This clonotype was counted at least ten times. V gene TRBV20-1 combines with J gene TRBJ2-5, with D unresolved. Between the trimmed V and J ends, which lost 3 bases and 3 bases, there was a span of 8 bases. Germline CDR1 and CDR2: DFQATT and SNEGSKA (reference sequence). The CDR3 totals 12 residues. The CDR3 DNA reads TGCAGTGCTAGCGCGGCAGAAGAGACCCAGTACTTC. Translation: CSASAAEETQYF.

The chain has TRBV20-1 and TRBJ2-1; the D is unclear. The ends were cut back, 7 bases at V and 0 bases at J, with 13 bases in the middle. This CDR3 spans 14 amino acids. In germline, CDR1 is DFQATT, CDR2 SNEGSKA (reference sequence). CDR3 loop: CSVAKMSSYNEQFF. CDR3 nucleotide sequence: TGCAGTGTCGCAAAGATGAGCTCCTACAATGAGCAGTTCTTC.

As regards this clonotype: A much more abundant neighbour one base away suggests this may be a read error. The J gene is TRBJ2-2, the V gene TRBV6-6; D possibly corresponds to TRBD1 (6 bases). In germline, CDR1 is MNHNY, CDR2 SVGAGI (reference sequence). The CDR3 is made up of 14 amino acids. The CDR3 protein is CDSSRGQNTGELFF. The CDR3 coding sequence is TGTGACAGCAGCCGGGGACAGAACACCGGGGAGCTGTTTTTT.